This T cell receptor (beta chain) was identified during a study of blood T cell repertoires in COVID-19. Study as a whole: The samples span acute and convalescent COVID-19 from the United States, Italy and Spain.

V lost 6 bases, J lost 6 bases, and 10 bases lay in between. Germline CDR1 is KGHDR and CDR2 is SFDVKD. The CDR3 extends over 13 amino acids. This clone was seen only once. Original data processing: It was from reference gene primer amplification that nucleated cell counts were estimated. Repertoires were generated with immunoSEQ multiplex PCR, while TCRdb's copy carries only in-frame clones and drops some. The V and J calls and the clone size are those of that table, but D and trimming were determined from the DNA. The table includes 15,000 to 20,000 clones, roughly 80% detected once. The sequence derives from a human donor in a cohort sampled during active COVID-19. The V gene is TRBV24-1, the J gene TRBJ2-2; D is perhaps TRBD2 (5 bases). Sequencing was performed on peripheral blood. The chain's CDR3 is CATSSRGPGELFF. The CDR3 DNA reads TGTGCCACCAGTTCCCGGGGTCCCGGGGAGCTGTTTTTT.